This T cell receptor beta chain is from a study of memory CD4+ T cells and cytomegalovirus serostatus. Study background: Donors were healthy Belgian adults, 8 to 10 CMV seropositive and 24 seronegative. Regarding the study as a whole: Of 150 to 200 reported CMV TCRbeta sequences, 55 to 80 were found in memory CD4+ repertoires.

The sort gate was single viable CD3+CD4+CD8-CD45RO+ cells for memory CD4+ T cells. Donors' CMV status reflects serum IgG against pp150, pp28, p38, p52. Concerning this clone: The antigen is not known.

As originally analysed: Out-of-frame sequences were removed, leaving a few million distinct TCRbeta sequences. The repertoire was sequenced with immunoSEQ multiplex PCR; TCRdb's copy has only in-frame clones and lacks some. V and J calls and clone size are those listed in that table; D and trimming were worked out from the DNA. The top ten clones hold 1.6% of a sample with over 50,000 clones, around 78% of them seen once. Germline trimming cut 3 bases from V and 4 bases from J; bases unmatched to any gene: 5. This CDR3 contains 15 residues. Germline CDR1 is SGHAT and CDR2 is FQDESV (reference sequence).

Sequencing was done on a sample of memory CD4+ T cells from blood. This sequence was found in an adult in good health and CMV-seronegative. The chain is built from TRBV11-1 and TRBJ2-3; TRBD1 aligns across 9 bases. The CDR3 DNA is TGTGCCAGCAGCTTTGGGACAGGGTGGGCAGATACGCAGTATTTT. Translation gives CASSFGTGWADTQYF.